A selection of T cell receptor beta chains follows, all from one sample in a study of blood T cell repertoires in COVID-19. The method was immunoSEQ multiplex PCR; TCRdb's version includes in-frame clones alone and lacks a portion of them. Among some 150,000 clones listed, roughly 86% were seen once. Sequencing used peripheral blood. These receptor sequences come from a man between 65 and 85 years old with acute or convalescent COVID-19. Both conserved end residues are part of each CDR3.

j_gene | v_gene | CDR3aa
TRBJ2-6 | TRBV9 | CASSRTGAGANVLTF
TRBJ1-1 | TRBV6-5 | CASSYYRSNTEAFF
TRBJ2-1 | TRBV27 | CASSFNTYNEQFF
TRBJ2-5 | TRBV5-4 | CASRRLAGVETQYF
TRBJ1-1 | TRBV28 | CASSPGTFDTEAFF
TRBJ1-6 | TRBV6-5 | CASSKDSHNSPLHF
TRBJ2-7 | TRBV28 | CASSWTSGRGEQYF
TRBJ2-5 | TRBV18 | CASSPGIQETQYF
TRBJ1-6 | TRBV18 | CASSPQPTGNSPLHF
TRBJ2-1 | TRBV6-5 | CASSFDRRALYNEQFF
TRBJ1-1 | TRBV19 | CASSIASTAMNTEAFF
TRBJ1-2 | TRBV7-3 | CASSPGRDYGYTF
TRBJ1-1 | TRBV7-9 | CASSEGTGLTEAFF
TRBJ2-3 | TRBV5-5 | CASSLRAGSTDTQYF
TRBJ1-2 | TRBV7-9 | CASSLQGARGYTF
TRBJ2-7 | TRBV6-6 | CASSPSGGSALYEQYF